The clone carrying this T cell receptor beta chain was counted many times. V was pared by 6 bases and J by 4 bases, with 12 bases between. CDR3 length: 14 amino acids. Germline V gene sequence: CDR1 MDHEN, CDR2 SYDVKM. The sequenced template was RNA, covering the TCR beta CDR3 region. RT-PCR was first run with HTBI primers, then multiplex PCR in a second round. TCRdb itself ran the multiplex PCR reads through MiXCR, one entry per CDR3 protein. The data hold some 360,000 distinct CDR3 sequences, with about 17% observed a single time. The record originates from a study of Graves' ophthalmopathy and Graves' hyperthyroidism.

Sample: peripheral blood. This TCR was sampled from an adult woman with stable Graves' hyperthyroidism. The rearrangement uses TRBV28 and TRBJ2-2; TRBD2 might be the D (5 bases). The CDR3 loop reads CASRVSGSTGELFF. As DNA, the CDR3 is TGTGCCAGCAGGGTGAGCGGAAGCACCGGGGAGCTGTTTTTT. The variable domain in full, completed from reference TRBV28 and TRBJ2-2, reads DVKVTQSSRYLVKRTGEKVFLECVQDMDHENMFWYRQDPGLGLRLIYFSYDVKMKEKGDIPEGYSVSREKKERFSLILESASTNQTSMYLCASRVSGSTGELFFGEGSRLTVL.